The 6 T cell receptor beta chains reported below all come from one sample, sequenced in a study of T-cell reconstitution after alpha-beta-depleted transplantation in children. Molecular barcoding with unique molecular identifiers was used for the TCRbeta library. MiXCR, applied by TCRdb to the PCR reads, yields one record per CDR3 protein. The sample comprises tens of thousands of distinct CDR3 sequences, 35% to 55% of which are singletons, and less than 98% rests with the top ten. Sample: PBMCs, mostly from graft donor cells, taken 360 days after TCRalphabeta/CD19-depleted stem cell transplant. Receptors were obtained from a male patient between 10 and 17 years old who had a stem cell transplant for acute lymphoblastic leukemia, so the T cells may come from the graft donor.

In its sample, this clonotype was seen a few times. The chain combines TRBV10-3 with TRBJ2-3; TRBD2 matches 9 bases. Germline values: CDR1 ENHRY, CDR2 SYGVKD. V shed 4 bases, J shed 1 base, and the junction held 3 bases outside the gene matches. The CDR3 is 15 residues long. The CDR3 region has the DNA TGTGCCATCAGTGGTAGGACTAGCGGCACAGATACGCAGTATTTT. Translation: CAISGRTSGTDTQYF.

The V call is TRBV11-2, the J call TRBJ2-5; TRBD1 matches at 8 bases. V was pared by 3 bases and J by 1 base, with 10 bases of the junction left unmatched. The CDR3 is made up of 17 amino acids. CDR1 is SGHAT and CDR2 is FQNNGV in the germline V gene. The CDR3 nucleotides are TGTGCCAGCAGCTTTTCGCCTCGGACAGGGAGCCAAGAGACCCAGTACTTC. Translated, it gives CASSFSPRTGSQETQYF. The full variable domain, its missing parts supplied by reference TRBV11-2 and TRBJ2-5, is EAGVAQSPRYKIIEKRQSVAFWCNPISGHATLYWYQQILGQGPKLLIQFQNNGVVDDSQLPKDRFSAERLKGVDSTLKIQPAKLEDSAVYLCASSFSPRTGSQETQYFGPGTRLLVL.

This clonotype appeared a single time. CDR3 sequence (DNA): TGCGCCAGCAGCTTATTCGGGACGACGAACTACAATGAGCAGTTCTTC. It is translated as CASSLFGTTNYNEQFF. The chain links TRBV5-1 to TRBJ2-1; possibly TRBD1 or TRBD2 for D (5 bases each). V was trimmed by 2 bases and J by 3 bases, leaving 15 bases between them. The CDR3 covers 16 residues. In germline, CDR1 is SGHRS, CDR2 YFSETQ.

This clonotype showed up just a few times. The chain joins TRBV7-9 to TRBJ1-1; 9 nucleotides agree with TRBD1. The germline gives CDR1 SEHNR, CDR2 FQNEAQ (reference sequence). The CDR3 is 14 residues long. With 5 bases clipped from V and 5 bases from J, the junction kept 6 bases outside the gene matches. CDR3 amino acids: CASSEQGAGTEAFF. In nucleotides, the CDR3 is TGTGCCAGCAGCGAACAGGGGGCGGGGACTGAAGCTTTCTTT.

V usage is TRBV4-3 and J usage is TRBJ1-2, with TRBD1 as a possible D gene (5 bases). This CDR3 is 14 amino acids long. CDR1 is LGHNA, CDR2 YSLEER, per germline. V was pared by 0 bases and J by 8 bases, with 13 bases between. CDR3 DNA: TGCGCCAGCAGCCAAGATTGGGGGAGGAGCGGCTACACCTTC. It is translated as CASSQDWGRSGYTF.

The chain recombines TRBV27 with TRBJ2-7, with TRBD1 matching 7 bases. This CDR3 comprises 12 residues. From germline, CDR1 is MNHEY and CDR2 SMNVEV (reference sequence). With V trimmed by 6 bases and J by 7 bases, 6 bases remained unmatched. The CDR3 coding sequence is TGTGCCAGCAGGACAGGGCTTCGGGAGCAGTACTTC. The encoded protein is CASRTGLREQYF.